Listed below are T cell receptor beta chains from one sample, sequenced in a study of cytomegalovirus exposure and HLA in healthy donors. This table comes from immunoSEQ multiplex PCR, and its TCRdb copy is limited to in-frame clones, with some not included. The sample lists 150,000 to 200,000 clones, over 80% seen once, with around 4.1% in the top ten. The sample comprised PBMCs. The source of these receptors is a man aged 45-65 years in good health and CMV-seropositive. Each CDR3 is given with its conserved first and last residue. The D gene is left open where the match is weak. Only some rows state a clone size, as once, few, many or a class for expanded clones.

v_gene	d_gene	abundance	j_gene	CDR3nt	CDR3aa
TRBV5-6	TRBD2	-	TRBJ2-7	TGTGCCAGCAGCAACCTGGCCCTAGCGGGAGGTTACGAGCAGTACTTC	CASSNLALAGGYEQYF
TRBV7-7	TRBD2	-	TRBJ2-3	TGTGCTAGCAGCTTAGCGGGGATCAGGGGTAGGGCCCACACAGATACGCAGTATTTT	CASSLAGIRGRAHTDTQYF
TRBV7-8	-	-	TRBJ2-7	TGTGCCAGCAGCTTAATAGGACAAAGCTACGAGCAGTACTTC	CASSLIGQSYEQYF
TRBV5-4	-	once	TRBJ1-5	TGTGCCAGCAGCTTGACAGGGAGCAATCAGCCCCAGCATTTT	CASSLTGSNQPQHF
TRBV28	-	-	TRBJ1-5	TGTGCCAGCACCCACAAGGGGTTTAGCAATCAGCCCCAGCATTTT	CASTHKGFSNQPQHF
TRBV7-9	-	-	TRBJ1-2	TGTGCCAGCGAACCCATCGAGGGCAGGCGTAACTATGGCTACACCTTC	CASEPIEGRRNYGYTF
TRBV9	-	once	TRBJ2-2	TGTGCCAGCAGCGTATACACCCGGAGCCCGAACACCGGGGAGCTGTTTTTT	CASSVYTRSPNTGELFF
TRBV9	-	-	TRBJ1-2	TGTGCCAGCAGCCCACCGACGGGGAATAACTATGGCTACACCTTC	CASSPPTGNNYGYTF
TRBV10-3	-	few	TRBJ1-1	TGTGCCATCAGTGAGTCGGGGGCAGGAGACACTGAAGCTTTCTTT	CAISESGAGDTEAFF
TRBV30	-	-	TRBJ2-3	TGTGCCTGGACGCCCGCGGGGGCGGATACGCAGTATTTT	CAWTPAGADTQYF
TRBV10-1	-	-	TRBJ2-7	TGCGCCAGCAGTGATAGAGTACAGGGCTACGAGCAGTACTTC	CASSDRVQGYEQYF
TRBV29-1	-	-	TRBJ1-1	TGCAGCGTTGAAGTAGTTTACACTGAAGCTTTCTTT	CSVEVVYTEAFF
TRBV5-1	TRBD1	-	TRBJ2-1	TGCGCCAGCAGCCCTGGTGGGACAGGGAGGGACAATGAGCAGTTCTTC	CASSPGGTGRDNEQFF
TRBV6-6	TRBD2	-	TRBJ2-3	TGTGCCAGCAGTTTTGGCGGGGGGGCGACAGATACGCAGTATTTT	CASSFGGGATDTQYF
TRBV20-1	-	-	TRBJ1-3	TGCAGTGCGGAACAGGGAAACACCATATATTTT	CSAEQGNTIYF
TRBV19	-	-	TRBJ2-1	TGTGCCAGTAGTATAGCAGGGGCCTCCTACAATGAGCAGTTCTTC	CASSIAGASYNEQFF
TRBV19	TRBD1	-	TRBJ1-1	TGTGCCAGTAGTAACCTCAGGGGGACTGAAGCTTTCTTT	CASSNLRGTEAFF
TRBV6-5	TRBD2	-	TRBJ2-1	TGTGCCAGCAGTTGGCCGCGGACTAGCGGGGGTAATGAGCAGTTCTTC	CASSWPRTSGGNEQFF
TRBV28	TRBD1	-	TRBJ2-7	TGTGCCAGCAGTTCGACAGGGGGAAACTCCTACGAGCAGTACTTC	CASSSTGGNSYEQYF
TRBV10-2	TRBD2	-	TRBJ2-7	TGCGCCAGCAGTGACCACAGAGTAGCGGGGGCGAGCTCCTACGAGCAGTACTTC	CASSDHRVAGASSYEQYF
TRBV9	-	-	TRBJ2-2	TGTGCCAGCAGCACCCCGTCTCGGAGCGGGGAGCTGTTTTTT	CASSTPSRSGELFF
TRBV7-8	-	once	TRBJ2-7	TGTGCCAGCAGCTCACCACCGCGAGGGGAGCAGTACTTC	CASSSPPRGEQYF
TRBV5-6	-	-	TRBJ1-1	TGTGCCAGCAGCTTGGGGGCCGGTGAAGCTTTCTTT	CASSLGAGEAFF
TRBV5-3	-	-	TRBJ2-2	TGTGCCAGAAGCTCAGGGGACGACCCTACCGGGGAGCTGTTTTTT	CARSSGDDPTGELFF
TRBV14	-	-	TRBJ1-3	TGTGCCAGCAGCCAAGATTTCCTCTCTGGAAACACCATATATTTT	CASSQDFLSGNTIYF
TRBV4-1	TRBD1	-	TRBJ2-7	TGCGCCAGCAGCAGCACAGGGGTCTCCTACGAGCAGTACTTC	CASSSTGVSYEQYF
TRBV5-1	-	-	TRBJ1-1	TGCGCCAGCAGCTTGAGTGGGAGGGACACTGAAGCTTTCTTT	CASSLSGRDTEAFF
TRBV6-5	-	-	TRBJ1-5	TGTGCCAGCAGAGTTCGGGGGAATCAGCCCCAGCATTTT	CASRVRGNQPQHF
TRBV5-1	-	-	TRBJ2-5	TGCGCCAGCAGCTTGCAGGAGACCCAGTACTTC	CASSLQETQYF
TRBV5-6	TRBD1	-	TRBJ1-1	TGTGCCAGCAGCTTGGGACTACAGGGGGCTGGTGAAGCTTTCTTT	CASSLGLQGAGEAFF
TRBV19	-	-	TRBJ2-1	TGTGCCAGTACCAAGGACTATCGCTCCTACAATGAGCAGTTCTTC	CASTKDYRSYNEQFF
TRBV6-5	-	-	TRBJ2-2	TGTGCCAGCAGCTTTGACAGCGGGGAGCTGTTTTTT	CASSFDSGELFF
TRBV12-5	-	-	TRBJ2-7	TGTGCTAGTGCGACAGGACTCCAGTACGAGCAGTACTTC	CASATGLQYEQYF
TRBV15	TRBD1	-	TRBJ2-5	TGTGCCACCAGCAGCGACAGGGGGCAGGTGACCCAGTACTTC	CATSSDRGQVTQYF
TRBV18	-	once	TRBJ1-1	TGTGCCAGCTCACCAACGGACTTCATGAACACTGAAGCTTTCTTT	CASSPTDFMNTEAFF
TRBV9	-	-	TRBJ2-7	TGTGCCAGCAGCCCAGGGACTCGGACCTACGAGCAGTACTTC	CASSPGTRTYEQYF
TRBV5-6	TRBD2	-	TRBJ2-5	TGTGCCAGCAGCTTGAGTGGACTAGCGTACCAAGAGACCCAGTACTTC	CASSLSGLAYQETQYF
TRBV5-1	TRBD2	-	TRBJ2-2	TGCGCCAGCAGTCACTCCGGGACTAGCGGGACCGGGGAGCTGTTTTTT	CASSHSGTSGTGELFF
TRBV10-3	TRBD2	-	TRBJ2-5	TGTGCCATCAGGGAACTAGCGGGGGGCCGGGAGACCCAGTACTTC	CAIRELAGGRETQYF
TRBV7-8	-	few	TRBJ1-5	TGTGCCAGCAGCTTAGTATCGACAGCTAGCAATCAGCCCCAGCATTTT	CASSLVSTASNQPQHF
TRBV7-2	-	-	TRBJ2-7	TGTGCCAGCAGCTTACTCGGCGGGAACCCCTACGAGCAGTACTTC	CASSLLGGNPYEQYF
TRBV28	TRBD1	-	TRBJ2-7	TGTGCCAGCAGTCCCTATAACCTGAGACAGGGCAGGTACGAGCAGTACTTC	CASSPYNLRQGRYEQYF
TRBV6-4	TRBD2	-	TRBJ2-7	TGTGCCAGCAGTGACCCCCTGAGTAGCGGGAGCTCCTACGAGCAGTACTTC	CASSDPLSSGSSYEQYF
TRBV7-7	-	-	TRBJ2-1	TGTGCTAGCAGCTTAGCGGACAACTCCTACAATGAGCAGTTCTTC	CASSLADNSYNEQFF
TRBV30	TRBD2	-	TRBJ2-1	TGTGCCTGGAGTCCCGGGAGGATCGGGAGTTCCTCCTACAATGAGCAGTTCTTC	CAWSPGRIGSSSYNEQFF
TRBV28	-	-	TRBJ2-3	TGTGCCAGCAGTTTACAAAACACAGATACGCAGTATTTT	CASSLQNTDTQYF
TRBV6-6	-	once	TRBJ2-5	TGTGCCAGCAGTTACTCATACAGGGTAGGGGAGACCCAGTACTTC	CASSYSYRVGETQYF
TRBV9	TRBD2	-	TRBJ2-1	TGTGCCAGCAGCGTAGGGTTAGCGGGGACAAATGAGCAGTTCTTC	CASSVGLAGTNEQFF
TRBV6-6	-	-	TRBJ2-1	TGTGCCAGCAGGCCTAGCGCCCATGAGCAGTTCTTC	CASRPSAHEQFF
TRBV4-3	-	-	TRBJ1-2	TGCGCCAGCAGCCAAGATCTGGCATCCTATGGCTACACCTTC	CASSQDLASYGYTF